Below, 22 T cell receptor beta chains from the same sample are listed, as sequenced in a study of blood T cell repertoires in COVID-19. Clones were sequenced by immunoSEQ multiplex PCR, and TCRdb holds only the in-frame ones, with some missing. The sample holds more than 300,000 clones; around 91% are singletons and the top ten take 0.8% to 1.3%. Sequencing input: peripheral blood. The origin of the receptors is a woman aged 40-49 years with COVID-19, enrolled during active disease.

The rearrangement uses TRBV7-3 and TRBJ1-6; 8 bases map to TRBD1. Germline values: CDR1 SGHTA, CDR2 FQGTGA. V lost 6 bases and J lost 7; bases outside the gene matches: 8. This CDR3 has 15 residues. Here the CDR3 reads CASSISGGINSPLHF. CDR3 in DNA: TGTGCCAGCAGTATATCAGGGGGCATAAATTCACCCCTCCACTTT. The full variable domain, completed using reference TRBV7-3 and TRBJ1-6, is GAGVSQTPSNKVTEKGKYVELRCDPISGHTALYWYRQSLGQGPEFLIYFQGTGAADDSGLPNDRFFAVRPEGSVSTLKIQRTERGDSAVYLCASSISGGINSPLHFGNGTRLTVT.

This rearrangement joins TRBV5-1 to TRBJ2-3; 7 bases match TRBD2. Germline V gene lookup returns CDR1 SGHRS and CDR2 YFSETQ. Trimming cost V 7 bases and J 6 bases; bases outside gene matches: 5. The CDR3 length is 12 residues. Written as DNA, the CDR3 is TGCGCCAGCGCAGGGCGGGGGGATACGCAGTATTTT. Its protein product is CASAGRGDTQYF.

The chain combines TRBV4-3 with TRBJ1-5, with no clear D. Germline V gives CDR1 LGHNA, CDR2 YSLEER. CDR3 length: 13 amino acids. V lost 2 bases and J lost 9, with 11 bases in between. CDR3 coding DNA: TGCGCCAGCAGCCAACTACTCTCAAGGCCCCAGCATTTT. This codes for CASSQLLSRPQHF.

This chain uses TRBV7-2 with TRBJ2-7, with TRBD2 matching over 14 bases. Germline trimming cut 5 bases from V and 0 bases from J; bases unmatched to any gene: 12. The CDR3 spans 19 residues. In germline, CDR1 is SGHTA, CDR2 FQGNSA. The CDR3: CASSLLGLAGGRSSYEQYF. CDR3 sequence (DNA): TGTGCCAGCAGCCTCCTCGGACTAGCGGGGGGACGAAGCTCCTACGAGCAGTACTTC.

The CDR3 DNA reads TGTGCCAGCAGCTTGGCCTTCGGGACAGGGAGCGAGCAGTACTTC. Translating gives CASSLAFGTGSEQYF. V and J are TRBV5-6 and TRBJ2-7; 9 bases map to TRBD1. CDR3 length equals 15 residues. Germline CDR1 and CDR2: SGHDT and YYEEEE. V lost 0 bases to trimming and J lost 6 bases; unmatched junction nucleotides: 7. The full variable domain, completed using reference TRBV5-6 and TRBJ2-7, is DAGVTQSPTHLIKTRGQQVTLRCSPKSGHDTVSWYQQALGQGPQFIFQYYEEEERQRGNFPDRFSGHQFPNYSSELNVNALLLGDSALYLCASSLAFGTGSEQYFGPGTRLTVT.

The chain has TRBV30 and TRBJ2-6; D might be TRBD2 (6 bases). Trimming cost V 4 bases and J 0 bases, with 16 bases left between them. CDR3 length: 17 residues. Germline V CDR1 and CDR2: GTSNPN, SVGIG (reference sequence). The CDR3 DNA follows: TGTGCCTGGACCGTGGAGGGACTTGTCTCTGGGGCCAACGTCCTGACTTTC. Its translation: CAWTVEGLVSGANVLTF.

The rearrangement uses TRBV7-6 and TRBJ2-3; a possible D gene is TRBD2 (5 bases). The germline V gene encodes CDR1 SGHVS and CDR2 FNYEAQ. Trimming pared 1 base from V and 3 bases from J, leaving 5 bases between. The CDR3 extends over 13 amino acids. The CDR3 sequence: CASSLGETDTQYF. DNA for the CDR3: TGTGCCAGCAGCTTAGGGGAGACAGATACGCAGTATTTT. Supplemented by reference TRBV7-6 and TRBJ2-3, the full variable domain reads GAGVSQSPRYKVTKRGQDVALRCDPISGHVSLYWYRQALGQGPEFLTYFNYEAQQDKSGLPNDRFSAERPEGSISTLTIQRTEQRDSAMYRCASSLGETDTQYFGPGTRLTVL.

This chain connects TRBV7-2 to TRBJ1-2; 8 nucleotides match TRBD1. Germline V gene sequence: CDR1 SGHTA, CDR2 FQGNSA. The CDR3 spans 15 residues. With V trimmed by 5 bases and J by 2 bases, 7 bases remained unmatched. Written as DNA, the CDR3 is TGTGCCAGCAGCAACTCAGGGGGCAAGAACTATGGCTACACCTTC. Its protein is CASSNSGGKNYGYTF.

The V and J genes are TRBV7-9 and TRBJ2-3; maybe TRBD2 (7 bases). The V and J ends lost 5 bases and 3 bases respectively, with 18 bases between them. The CDR3 has 16 amino acids. Germline CDR1 reads SEHNR; CDR2 reads FQNEAQ (reference sequence). Written as DNA, the CDR3 is TGTGCCAGCAGCCCAGGGAGGGGGGGACCTACAGATACGCAGTATTTT. This gives the protein CASSPGRGGPTDTQYF.

This clone has more than one count but fewer than ten. The rearrangement links TRBV5-1 to TRBJ1-1; 10 bases are shared with TRBD1. This CDR3 contains 17 residues. Trimming cost V 1 base and J 4 bases; bases outside gene matches: 10. Per germline, CDR1 SGHRS and CDR2 YFSETQ. CDR3 sequence: CASSLSRLDRGITEAFF. In DNA, the CDR3 is TGCGCCAGCAGCTTGTCGCGGCTGGACAGGGGGATCACTGAAGCTTTCTTT.

The chain joins TRBV28 to TRBJ2-7; 7 bases line up with TRBD1. Germline CDR1 MDHEN, CDR2 SYDVKM. The CDR3 is made up of 14 amino acids. V was pared by 2 bases and J by 5 bases, with 6 bases of the junction left unmatched. DNA for the CDR3: TGTGCCAGCAGTTTAAGGGCAGGGGGTGACGAGCAGTACTTC. It encodes CASSLRAGGDEQYF.

This rearrangement joins TRBV28 to TRBJ1-2; no clear D gene. Germline assignment: CDR1 MDHEN and CDR2 SYDVKM. The CDR3 runs 14 residues. Trimming shortened V by 5 bases and J by 3 bases, and 13 bases separated the two germline ends. As DNA, the CDR3 is TGTGCCAGCAGTCTTCGTACAGTTCACTATGGCTACACCTTC. Protein: CASSLRTVHYGYTF.

In the case of this clone: Germline and junction disagree at one end, which may indicate a read error. V is TRBV7-2 and J is TRBJ1-4; D may be TRBD1 (6 bases). CDR1 is SGHTA and CDR2 is FQGNSA in the germline V gene. The CDR3 runs to 15 residues. The CDR3 spells CASSLAGAGGEKLFF. The CDR3 region has the DNA TGTGCCAGCAGCCTAGCGGGGGCTGGGGGAGAAAAACTGTTTTTT. The full variable domain, in which reference TRBV7-2 and TRBJ1-4 provide the parts outside the CDR3, is GAGVSQSPSNKVTEKGKDVELRCDPISGHTALYWYRQSLGQGLEFLIYFQGNSAPDKSGLPSDRFSAERTGGSVSTLTIQRTQQEDSAVYLCASSLAGAGGEKLFFGSGTQLSVL.

The gene calls are TRBV12-3 or TRBV12-4 and TRBJ1-2; D gene unclear. The CDR3 is made up of 13 amino acids. Trimming removed 3 bases at V and 2 bases at J, with 7 bases between. The CDR3 DNA sequence: TGTGCCAGCAGTTTTATCGGGAACTATGGCTACACCTTC. Its protein product is CASSFIGNYGYTF.

The chain is built from TRBV6-5 and TRBJ1-1, with D possibly matching TRBD1 (6 bases). The germline gives CDR1 MNHEY, CDR2 SVGAGI. With 2 bases removed from V and 4 bases from J, the gap between germline ends came to 14 bases. The CDR3 consists of 15 residues. CDR3 amino acids: CASSYNGGPGTEAFF. The CDR3 DNA follows: TGTGCCAGCAGTTACAACGGGGGGCCAGGCACTGAAGCTTTCTTT.

The chain recombines TRBV18 with TRBJ2-1; possible D gene TRBD1, 5 bases. This CDR3 contains 15 residues. Trimming stripped 2 bases from V and 0 bases from J, with 8 bases between. The V gene's germline CDR1 is KGHSH and CDR2 LQKENI. The CDR3 bases are TGTGCCAGCTCACCAGGGGCAGCCTCCTACAATGAGCAGTTCTTC. This encodes CASSPGAASYNEQFF.

V and J are TRBV6-5 and TRBJ2-3, with D tentatively TRBD2 (5 bases). From germline, CDR1 is MNHEY and CDR2 SVGAGI. Deletions cut 4 bases from V and 0 bases from J, with 8 bases between. The CDR3 sequence is 14 residues long. CDR3 in DNA: TGTGCCAGCAGTTCTCGGACTAGCACAGATACGCAGTATTTT. It translates to CASSSRTSTDTQYF.

The chain has TRBV2 and TRBJ1-1; D gene ambiguous. Germline V gene sequence: CDR1 SNHLY, CDR2 FYNNEI. Trimming removed 8 bases from V and 0 bases from J, with 13 bases in between. The CDR3 spans 14 residues. CDR3 protein: CASCRVSLNTEAFF. DNA for the CDR3: TGTGCCAGCTGTCGGGTCAGTCTGAACACTGAAGCTTTCTTT.

The chain links TRBV7-2 to TRBJ2-3; maybe TRBD1 (7 bases). V lost 4 bases to trimming and J lost 4 bases, with 18 bases between them. The CDR3 spans 16 residues. The germline V gene encodes CDR1 SGHTA and CDR2 FQGNSA. CDR3 region: CASSWFRGRLADTQYF. The CDR3 nucleotides are TGTGCCAGCAGCTGGTTCAGGGGGAGGTTGGCAGATACGCAGTATTTT.

The V and J genes are TRBV18 and TRBJ2-7; no reliable D call. CDR3 length: 13 amino acids. Germline CDR1 reads KGHSH; CDR2 reads LQKENI. Deletions cut 5 bases from V and 2 bases from J, with 10 bases between. This chain's CDR3 is CASSLSGTYEQYF. DNA for the CDR3: TGTGCCAGCTCATTGTCAGGTACCTACGAGCAGTACTTC. The full variable domain, with the rest looked up from reference TRBV18 and TRBJ2-7, is NAGVMQNPRHLVRRRGQEARLRCSPMKGHSHVYWYRQLPEEGLKFMVYLQKENIIDESGMPKERFSAEFPKEGPSILRIQQVVRGDSAAYFCASSLSGTYEQYFGPGTRLTVT.

The chain links TRBV5-1 to TRBJ2-7, with a possible D match to TRBD2 (6 bases). The ends were cut back, 2 bases at V and 0 bases at J, with 9 bases in the middle. Germline assignment: CDR1 SGHRS and CDR2 YFSETQ. CDR3 size: 14 residues. The CDR3 DNA sequence: TGCGCCAGCAGCTTTCGGGGGTACTCCTACGAGCAGTACTTC. Protein product: CASSFRGYSYEQYF.

Comment on this clone: The same CDR3 arises from other DNA sequences in this sample as well. CDR3 in DNA: TGTGCCAGCAGCTTACGACAGCGCACTGAAGCTTTCTTT. The encoded protein is CASSLRQRTEAFF. The chain recombines TRBV7-8 with TRBJ1-1; tentative D call: TRBD1 (5 bases). Trimming took 2 bases from V and 4 from J, leaving 8 bases between them. The CDR3 is 13 amino acids. Germline loops: CDR1 SGHVS, CDR2 FQNEAQ.